This entry lists 9 T cell receptor beta chains sequenced from one sample in a study of PD-1 blockade in classical Hodgkin lymphoma. As to time point: cycle 4 day 1 (C4D1), after around six weeks of nivolumab. All the patients suffered relapse after autologous stem cell transplantation, and brentuximab vedotin exposure differed. TCRdb keeps only in-frame clones here, not all; method: immunoSEQ multiplex PCR. The top ten clones hold around 27% of a sample with some 24,000 clones, 72% of them seen once. This specimen consisted of peripheral blood mononuclear cells (PBMCs), obtained before the fourth cycle of nivolumab. Receptors were obtained from a human donor with classical Hodgkin lymphoma.

V usage is TRBV28 and J usage is TRBJ1-1; D is possibly TRBD1 (5 bases). The germline V and J ends were trimmed by 2 bases and 11 bases, with 21 bases remaining between them. CDR3 length: 15 amino acids. CDR1 and CDR2 from the germline V gene are MDHEN and SYDVKM. The CDR3 DNA is TGTGCCAGCAGTTTAGTTCCAGTGGGGGGGGTTTGGGCTTTCTTT. Its protein is CASSLVPVGGVWAFF.

This chain uses TRBV9 with TRBJ2-2, with D possibly matching TRBD1 (5 bases). Germline CDR1 is SGDLS and CDR2 is YYNGEE. The CDR3 is 16 residues long. Trimming removed 0 bases at V and 0 bases at J, with 9 bases between. The CDR3 bases are TGTGCCAGCAGCGTAGCCAGGGCCTCGAACACCGGGGAGCTGTTTTTT. This encodes CASSVARASNTGELFF.

This clone was seen a handful of times. The chain recombines TRBV4-3 with TRBJ2-5; TRBD1 might be the D (5 bases). This CDR3 is built from 15 residues. The germline V and J ends were trimmed by 0 bases and 5 bases, with 13 bases remaining between them. Germline V gene lookup returns CDR1 LGHNA and CDR2 YSLEER. CDR3 amino acids: CASSQDEGVWETQYF. The CDR3 bases are TGCGCCAGCAGCCAAGATGAAGGGGTATGGGAGACCCAGTACTTC.

In regard to this clone: The same CDR3 can be traced to other DNA sequences in this sample. The chain links TRBV18 to TRBJ1-1; 9 nucleotides align to TRBD1. CDR1 and CDR2 from the germline V gene are KGHSH and LQKENI. The CDR3 runs to 18 residues. Trimming removed 5 bases from V and 1 base from J; junction bases left unmatched: 14. The CDR3: CASSRYPGQGARNTEAFF. The CDR3 bases are TGTGCCAGCTCAAGATATCCGGGACAGGGAGCCCGGAACACTGAAGCTTTCTTT.

J is TRBJ2-3 and V is TRBV7-3; TRBD2 might be the D (5 bases). Deletions cut 3 bases from V and 0 bases from J, with 10 bases between. CDR3 length: 15 amino acids. The V gene's germline CDR1 is SGHTA and CDR2 FQGTGA. The CDR3 coding sequence is TGTGCCAGCAGCTTGAGGGAATCTAGCACAGATACGCAGTATTTT. The encoded protein is CASSLRESSTDTQYF.

This clone turned up a few times. This rearrangement joins TRBV7-9 to TRBJ1-5; D is undetermined. The CDR3 consists of 13 residues. V shed 4 bases and J shed 5 bases, with 9 bases lying between them. Per the germline V gene, CDR1 is SEHNR and CDR2 is FQNEAQ (reference sequence). CDR3 in DNA: TGTGCCAGCAGCTACACGACCGATCAGCCCCAGCATTTT. This sequence encodes CASSYTTDQPQHF.

The chain uses TRBV7-8 and TRBJ1-6; D gene unclear. This CDR3 contains 15 residues. The V gene's germline CDR1 is SGHVS and CDR2 FQNEAQ. V was pared by 5 bases and J by 6 bases, with 14 bases between. CDR3 bases: TGTGCCAGCAGCCAGCGGCAGGAGCCTAATTCACCCCTCCACTTT. This codes for CASSQRQEPNSPLHF.

This clone has just a few counts. The chain joins TRBV5-1 to TRBJ1-1; unclear D gene. In germline, CDR1 is SGHRS, CDR2 YFSETQ. CDR3 length: 14 residues. V was pared by 0 bases and J by 1 base, with 7 bases between. Here the CDR3 reads CASSLAPSNTEAFF. The CDR3 DNA reads as TGCGCCAGCAGCTTGGCTCCATCGAACACTGAAGCTTTCTTT.

The V and J genes are TRBV19 and TRBJ1-5; no clear D. Trimming cost V 1 base and J 0 bases, with 10 bases left between them. The CDR3 contains 16 residues. Germline V gene sequence: CDR1 LNHDA, CDR2 SQIVND (reference sequence). The CDR3 loop reads CASSIVGGYSNQPQHF. In DNA form, the CDR3 reads TGTGCCAGTAGTATAGTGGGCGGTTATAGCAATCAGCCCCAGCATTTT.